The 27 T cell receptor beta chains given below trace back to one sample, sequenced in a study of beta chain features in type 1 diabetes. The study reverse transcribed the entire isolated RNA, so it sequenced expressed TCRB transcripts. The table came from immunoSEQ multiplex PCR; TCRdb's copy has only in-frame clones and leaves some out. Of fewer than 150,000 clones listed, less than 9% are singletons. The sequencing input was central memory CD4+ T cells from blood. The receptors were sampled from a young woman in good health.

This clone has just a few counts. The V call is TRBV7-9, the J call TRBJ2-1; TRBD2 might be the D (5 bases). Trimming took 9 bases from V and 0 from J, leaving 15 bases between them. The germline gives CDR1 SEHNR, CDR2 FQNEAQ (reference sequence). The CDR3 length is 15 residues. The CDR3 DNA reads as TGTGCCAGTCTCGCGGGCCGGAGCTCCTACAATGAGCAGTTCTTC. It codes for CASLAGRSSYNEQFF.

This clone was detected a few times. This chain connects TRBV6-1 to TRBJ1-5; 7 positions agree with TRBD1. The CDR3 extends over 17 amino acids. The germline CDR1 and CDR2 sequences are MNHNS and SASEGT. Germline trimming cut 0 bases from V and 7 bases from J; bases unmatched to any gene: 12. The CDR3 is CASSEAPGGSAQQPQHF. Here the CDR3 DNA reads TGTGCCAGCAGTGAAGCCCCAGGGGGGTCGGCGCAGCAGCCCCAGCATTTT.

This clone was found a few times. V usage is TRBV5-6 and J usage is TRBJ1-2, with D perhaps TRBD1 (5 bases). V lost 4 bases and J lost 7, with 8 bases in between. Germline lookup yields CDR1 SGHDT and CDR2 YYEEEE. The CDR3 consists of 11 residues. CDR3 nucleotides: TGTGCCAGCAGCCCAGGGTTTGGCTACACCTTC. It translates to CASSPGFGYTF. The full variable domain, rest sourced from reference TRBV5-6 and TRBJ1-2, is DAGVTQSPTHLIKTRGQQVTLRCSPKSGHDTVSWYQQALGQGPQFIFQYYEEEERQRGNFPDRFSGHQFPNYSSELNVNALLLGDSALYLCASSPGFGYTFGSGTRLTVV.

This clone occurred once. The same CDR3 also results from other DNA sequences found in this sample. This chain joins TRBV9 and TRBJ2-5; 7 bases match TRBD2. J gave up 2 bases and V 3 bases, and 7 bases lay outside the gene matches. Germline assignment: CDR1 SGDLS and CDR2 YYNGEE. This CDR3 is 15 amino acids long. The CDR3 loop is CASSGRGGPQETQYF. The CDR3 bases are TGTGCCAGCAGCGGTAGGGGAGGGCCTCAAGAGACCCAGTACTTC.

J is TRBJ2-7 and V is TRBV2, with 13 positions matching TRBD2. The germline V gene has CDR1 SNHLY and CDR2 FYNNEI. V lost 10 bases and J lost 7; bases outside the gene matches: 10. This CDR3 has 14 amino acids. This CDR3 reads CATGGLAGAREQYF. DNA for the CDR3: TGTGCCACCGGTGGACTAGCGGGAGCTCGAGAGCAGTACTTC.

The table lists this clone with a few counts. As DNA, the CDR3 is TGTGCCAGCAGCCCGCACAGGGATTATGGCTACACCTTC. Amino acids: CASSPHRDYGYTF. The chain recombines TRBV11-2 with TRBJ1-2; D perhaps matches TRBD1 (6 bases). The ends were cut back, 5 bases at V and 5 bases at J, with 12 bases in the middle. This CDR3 contains 13 residues. Germline CDR1 reads SGHAT; CDR2 reads FQNNGV.

This clone was counted between two and nine times. The V and J genes are TRBV11-3 and TRBJ2-5, with D uncertain. Judging by the DNA end, TRBJ2-7 fits better; the J call may be wrong. The CDR3 loop spans 13 amino acids. The germline gives CDR1 SGHNT, CDR2 YENEEA. The CDR3 region is CASSLTGTYEQYF. CDR3 in DNA: TGTGCCAGCAGCTTAACGGGTACCTACGAGCAGTACTTC.

The V gene is TRBV30, the J gene TRBJ1-1; 7 bases are shared with TRBD1. J was trimmed by 8 bases and V by 2 bases; bases with no gene match: 8. Germline CDR1 reads GTSNPN; CDR2 reads SVGIG (reference sequence). The CDR3 covers 13 residues. The CDR3 DNA follows: TGTGCCTGGAGTTGGGACAGACAATTAGAAGCTTTCTTT. It codes for CAWSWDRQLEAFF.

This clone occurred a few times. This sequence joins TRBV30 and TRBJ2-5; 11 nucleotides match TRBD2. The V and J ends lost 5 bases and 4 bases, in that order; junction bases with no gene match: 6. Germline V lookup: CDR1 GTSNPN, CDR2 SVGIG (reference sequence). CDR3 length: 14 amino acids. The CDR3 loop reads CAWRLTSGRETQYF. The DNA for the CDR3 is TGTGCCTGGCGGCTTACTAGCGGGAGAGAGACCCAGTACTTC.

The chain employs TRBV11-2 and TRBJ2-1, with D possibly matching TRBD2 (6 bases). Germline lookup yields CDR1 SGHAT and CDR2 FQNNGV. The CDR3 length is 12 residues. Trimming removed 3 bases at V and 10 bases at J, with 10 bases between. This CDR3 is CASSLTRWEQFF. CDR3 in DNA: TGTGCCAGCAGCTTGACTAGATGGGAGCAGTTCTTC.

The chain carries TRBV28 and TRBJ2-3; TRBD1 matches at 7 bases. J gave up 2 bases and V 0 bases, and 8 bases lay outside the gene matches. This CDR3 is built from 17 residues. Germline V gene sequence: CDR1 MDHEN, CDR2 SYDVKM. The CDR3 is CASSLWGTVIPTDTQYF. The CDR3 nucleotides are TGTGCCAGCAGTTTATGGGGGACAGTAATTCCCACAGATACGCAGTATTTT.

V gene TRBV18 combines with J gene TRBJ1-1, with unresolved D. The CDR3 loop spans 14 amino acids. CDR1 and CDR2 (germline): KGHSH, LQKENI. The V and J ends lost 4 bases and 5 bases respectively, with 14 bases between them. CDR3: CASSLDGRGTEAFF. Written as DNA, the CDR3 is TGTGCCAGCTCACTTGACGGTAGAGGGACTGAAGCTTTCTTT.

The V and J genes are TRBV15 and TRBJ1-1, with D unclear. Between the trimmed V and J ends, which lost 0 bases and 2 bases, there was a span of 7 bases. CDR3 length: 14 residues. Germline V lookup: CDR1 LNHNV, CDR2 YYDKDF (reference sequence). The CDR3 DNA reads TGTGCCACCAGCAGAGATCGGGTCAACACTGAAGCTTTCTTT. It specifies CATSRDRVNTEAFF.

This clone was picked up many times. The genes are TRBV30 and TRBJ2-1; 7 bases line up with TRBD2. The J segment lost 7 bases and the V segment lost 1 base, leaving 13 bases of the junction unmatched. CDR1 and CDR2 (germline): GTSNPN, SVGIG (reference sequence). CDR3 length equals 16 residues. The DNA for the CDR3 is TGTGCCTGGAGTGCTGAGGGAGGGCCCAGGTTTAATGAGCAGTTCTTC. Translating gives CAWSAEGGPRFNEQFF.

The rearrangement links TRBV1 to TRBJ2-7; the DNA was not used to check the table's D call, TRBD2. TRBV1 is flagged as a pseudogene. This CDR3 region has 13 residues. The CDR3 DNA sequence: TGCACCAGCAGGACTAGCGAGCTATACGAGCAGTACTTC. This gives the protein CTSRTSELYEQYF.

The chain has TRBV28 and TRBJ1-5, with D uncertain. The CDR3 consists of 14 residues. The germline V gene has CDR1 MDHEN and CDR2 SYDVKM. Trimming shortened V by 6 bases and J by 4 bases, and 13 bases separated the two germline ends. The CDR3 sequence is CASSSPGDNQPQHF. The CDR3 DNA sequence: TGTGCCAGCAGCTCTCCGGGAGATAATCAGCCCCAGCATTTT.

This clone was recorded a few times. This rearrangement joins TRBV7-9 to TRBJ1-4; TRBD1 might be the D (6 bases). The CDR3 runs to 16 residues. V lost 2 bases to trimming and J lost 8 bases, with 18 bases between them. Germline assignment: CDR1 SEHNR and CDR2 FQNEAQ (reference sequence). This CDR3 reads CASSLTPGHEKEKLFF. For the CDR3, the DNA is TGTGCCAGCAGCTTAACTCCGGGACATGAGAAGGAAAAACTGTTTTTT.

This chain connects TRBV7-6 to TRBJ2-1, with 7 positions matching TRBD1. The trim removed 5 bases at V and 0 bases at J, leaving 7 bases unmatched. The CDR3 extends over 16 amino acids. Germline V lookup: CDR1 SGHVS, CDR2 FNYEAQ. The CDR3 sequence is CASSPQAGGSYNEQFF. As DNA, the CDR3 is TGTGCCAGCAGCCCCCAAGCAGGGGGCTCCTACAATGAGCAGTTCTTC.

The chain links TRBV18 to TRBJ1-4, with 8 bases fitting TRBD1. The germline V gene has CDR1 KGHSH and CDR2 LQKENI. The CDR3 extends over 18 amino acids. The V segment lost 2 bases and the J segment 2 bases; nucleotides outside the gene matches: 10. Here the CDR3 reads CASSPAGAGGATNEKLFF. CDR3 in DNA: TGTGCCAGCTCACCAGCGGGGGCAGGGGGCGCGACTAATGAAAAACTGTTTTTT.

This clone was detected a few times. This chain joins TRBV27 and TRBJ1-1; possible D gene TRBD1, 5 bases. V lost 6 bases and J lost 7, with 15 bases in between. Looked up from germline, CDR1 is MNHEY and CDR2 is SMNVEV (reference sequence). The CDR3 has 13 residues. CDR3 sequence (DNA): TGTGCCAGCAGGACGACAGTGAGTCGTGAAGCTTTCTTT. It translates to CASRTTVSREAFF.

This clone was counted a few times. The gene calls are TRBV7-2 and TRBJ1-1, with D perhaps TRBD1 (6 bases). This CDR3 is 15 amino acids long. The V end lost 5 bases, the J end lost 4 bases, and 17 bases lay between the germline ends. Germline loops: CDR1 SGHTA, CDR2 FQGNSA. The CDR3 region is CASSHAHRVSTEAFF. The CDR3 region has the DNA TGTGCCAGCAGCCACGCGCACAGGGTGAGCACTGAAGCTTTCTTT.

This clone was picked up a small number of times. V gene TRBV10-3 combines with J gene TRBJ2-1; D is unclear. The CDR3 is made up of 14 amino acids. V gave up 0 bases and J gave up 7 bases, with 10 bases separating them. The V gene's germline CDR1 is ENHRY and CDR2 SYGVKD. Here the CDR3 reads CAISESLSRNEQFF. DNA of the CDR3: TGTGCCATCAGTGAGTCGCTTAGCCGGAATGAGCAGTTCTTC.

This clone was detected a few times. The CDR3, as DNA: TGCAGCGTTGAGGACAGGGGGCTTACTGAAGCTTTCTTT. It translates to CSVEDRGLTEAFF. The chain uses TRBV29-1 and TRBJ1-1, with 11 bases lining up with TRBD1. Looked up from germline, CDR1 is SQVTM and CDR2 is ANQGSEA. J was trimmed by 5 bases and V by 3 bases; bases with no gene match: 2. There are 13 residues in the CDR3.

Many counts were recorded for this clone. This chain links TRBV11-1 with TRBJ2-2; 10 bases line up with TRBD2. The CDR3 is 17 amino acids. J was trimmed by 7 bases and V by 0 bases; bases with no gene match: 8. In germline, CDR1 is SGHAT, CDR2 FQDESV (reference sequence). The CDR3 protein is CASSLARSGRARGELFF. DNA of the CDR3: TGTGCCAGCAGCTTAGCGCGAAGCGGGAGGGCACGCGGGGAGCTGTTTTTT.

This clone was observed a few times. The V call is TRBV7-2, the J call TRBJ2-3, with D unresolved. This CDR3 region has 13 residues. The V gene's germline CDR1 is SGHTA and CDR2 FQGNSA. Trimming pared 1 base from V and 10 bases from J, leaving 12 bases between. The CDR3 spells CASSLVAPGAQYF. The DNA for the CDR3 is TGTGCCAGCAGCTTAGTGGCGCCAGGTGCGCAGTATTTT.

This clone showed up just a few times. The chain carries TRBV2 and TRBJ2-3; 10 nucleotides match TRBD1. Unmatched junction bases numbered 4, after V lost 6 bases and J lost 4 bases. Looked up from germline, CDR1 is SNHLY and CDR2 is FYNNEI. The CDR3 extends over 14 amino acids. The CDR3 protein is CASRNGQGADTQYF. The DNA for the CDR3 is TGTGCCAGCAGAAACGGACAGGGGGCAGATACGCAGTATTTT. Using reference TRBV2 and TRBJ2-3 for the parts outside the CDR3, the full variable domain is EPEVTQTPSHQVTQMGQEVILRCVPISNHLYFYWYRQILGQKVEFLVSFYNNEISEKSEIFDDQFSVERPDGSNFTLKIRSTKLEDSAMYFCASRNGQGADTQYFGPGTRLTVL.

The chain carries TRBV5-1 and TRBJ2-4; possibly TRBD2 for D (5 bases). The germline V and J ends were trimmed by 0 bases and 8 bases, with 18 bases remaining between them. From germline, CDR1 is SGHRS and CDR2 YFSETQ. The CDR3 sequence is 16 residues long. CDR3 protein: CASSLGSGSPWDIQYF. CDR3 DNA: TGCGCCAGCAGCTTGGGATCGGGATCTCCCTGGGACATTCAGTACTTC. The entire variable domain, with the rest obtained from reference TRBV5-1 and TRBJ2-4, is as follows: KAGVTQTPRYLIKTRGQQVTLSCSPISGHRSVSWYQQTPGQGLQFLFEYFSETQRNKGNFPGRFSGRQFSNSRSEMNVSTLELGDSALYLCASSLGSGSPWDIQYFGAGTRLSVL.